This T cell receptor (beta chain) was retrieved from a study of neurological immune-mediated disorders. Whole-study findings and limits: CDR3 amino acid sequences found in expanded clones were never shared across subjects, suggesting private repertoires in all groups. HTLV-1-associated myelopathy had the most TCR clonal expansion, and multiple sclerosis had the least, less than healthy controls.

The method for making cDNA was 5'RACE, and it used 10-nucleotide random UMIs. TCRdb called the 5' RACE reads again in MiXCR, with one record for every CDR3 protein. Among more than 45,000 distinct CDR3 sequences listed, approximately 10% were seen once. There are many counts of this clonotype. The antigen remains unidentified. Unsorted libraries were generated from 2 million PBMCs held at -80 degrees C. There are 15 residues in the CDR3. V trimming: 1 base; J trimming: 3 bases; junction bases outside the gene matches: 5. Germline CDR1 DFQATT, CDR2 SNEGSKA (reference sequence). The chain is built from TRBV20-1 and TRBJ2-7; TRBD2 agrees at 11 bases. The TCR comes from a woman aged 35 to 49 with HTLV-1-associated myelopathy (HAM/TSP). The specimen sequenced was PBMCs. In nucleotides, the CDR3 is TGCAGTGCTAGAGTTCCGGGACTAGCGGACTACGAGCAGTACTTC. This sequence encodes CSARVPGLADYEQYF.